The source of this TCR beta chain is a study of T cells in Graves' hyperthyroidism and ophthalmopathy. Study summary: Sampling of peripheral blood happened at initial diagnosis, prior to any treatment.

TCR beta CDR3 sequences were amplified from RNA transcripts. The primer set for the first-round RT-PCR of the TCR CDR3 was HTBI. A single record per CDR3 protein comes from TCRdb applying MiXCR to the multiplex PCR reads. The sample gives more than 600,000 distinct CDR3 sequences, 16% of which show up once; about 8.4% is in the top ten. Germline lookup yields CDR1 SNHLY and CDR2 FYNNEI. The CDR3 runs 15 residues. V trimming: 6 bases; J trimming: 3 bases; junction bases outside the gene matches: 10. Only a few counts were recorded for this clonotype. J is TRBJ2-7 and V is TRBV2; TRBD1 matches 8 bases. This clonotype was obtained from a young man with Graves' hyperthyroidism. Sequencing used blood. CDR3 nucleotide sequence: TGTGCCAGCAGAGCGGACAGGGCGGGATACTACGAGCAGTACTTC. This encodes CASRADRAGYYEQYF.